The present entry profiles one T cell receptor (beta chain) with its context. Its target is not known. This specimen comes from a study of post-analysis software for immune sequencing data. Unique molecular identifiers had been added to the TCR beta cDNA libraries. TCRdb independently ran MiXCR on the PCR reads; one entry per CDR3 protein. The sample lists about 500,000 distinct CDR3 sequences, roughly 45% occurring once. General observations from the study: Controls' normalized Chao1 diversity significantly exceeded that of multiple sclerosis patients. Elevated frequency relative to controls characterized several TRBV segments in patients, TRBV5-6, TRBV5-1 and TRBV20-1 among them.

CDR1 SGHKS and CDR2 YYEKEE come from the germline V gene (reference sequence). The V end lost 6 bases, the J end lost 6 bases, and 16 bases lay between the germline ends. The CDR3 has 13 residues. Sequencing was done on a sample of blood. The source is a girl aged 10 to 17 with multiple sclerosis. V and J are TRBV5-5 and TRBJ2-7; D is possibly TRBD1 (6 bases). In nucleotides, the CDR3 is TGTGCCAGCACCCCTAGGGGGTCGAGCGAGCAGTACTTC. It is translated as CASTPRGSSEQYF.